The present T cell receptor beta chain was sequenced within a study of blood T cell repertoires in COVID-19. Overall study: Sites across the United States, Italy and Spain contributed samples from acute and convalescent COVID-19.

In the source study's methods: Estimates of nucleated cell counts were drawn from the amplification of reference gene primers. Method: immunoSEQ multiplex PCR; TCRdb's copy keeps in-frame clones and lacks some. Clonal size and the V and J genes are those of that table, whereas D and trimming came from the DNA. Found here are fewer than 45,000 clones, around four fifths of them singletons; the top ten hold around 5%. Germline-derived CDR1 and CDR2 are SGHTA and FQGNSA. The CDR3 sequence is 15 residues long. V shed 5 bases, J shed 2 bases, and the junction held 7 bases outside the gene matches. This TCR was recovered from a man between 45 and 60 years old with active COVID-19. V is TRBV7-2 and J is TRBJ2-7, with TRBD2 identical over 9 bases. Material: peripheral blood. CDR3: CASSPRGGGPYEQYF. CDR3 in DNA: TGTGCCAGCAGCCCGCGGGGGGGCGGGCCCTACGAGCAGTACTTC. The variable domain in full, completed from reference TRBV7-2 and TRBJ2-7, reads GAGVSQSPSNKVTEKGKDVELRCDPISGHTALYWYRQSLGQGLEFLIYFQGNSAPDKSGLPSDRFSAERTGGSVSTLTIQRTQQEDSAVYLCASSPRGGGPYEQYFGPGTRLTVT.